This note documents a single TCR beta chain sequence. Its antigen is unidentified. This sample stems from a study of a mutant IDH1 vaccine in newly diagnosed glioma. Study at large: Treated patients were roughly 60% male, roughly 38% female, mean age roughly 40 years. Patients were pretreated with radiotherapy, temozolomide, or both, mostly both. Broader study findings: In 93.3% of patients, immune responses induced by the vaccine occurred.

Documented time point: baseline, week 1 (first vaccination visit). Treatment noted: pre-vaccination baseline after standard-of-care therapy. This table comes from immunoSEQ multiplex PCR, and its TCRdb copy is limited to in-frame clones, with some not included. The sample has 85,000 to 100,000 clones; under 90% are singletons. This CDR3 region has 10 residues. CDR1 and CDR2 from the germline V gene are SGHKS and YYEKEE (reference sequence). The ends were cut back, 0 bases at V and 8 bases at J, with 2 bases in the middle. The sequence was obtained from a woman aged 45-60 years with glioma. Sequencing was performed on PBMCs, taken from a glioma patient treated with radiotherapy, temozolomide or both. This rearrangement joins TRBV5-5 to TRBJ1-1, with D uncertain. CDR3 sequence: CASSLAEAFF. The CDR3, as DNA: TGTGCCAGCAGCTTGGCCGAAGCTTTCTTT.